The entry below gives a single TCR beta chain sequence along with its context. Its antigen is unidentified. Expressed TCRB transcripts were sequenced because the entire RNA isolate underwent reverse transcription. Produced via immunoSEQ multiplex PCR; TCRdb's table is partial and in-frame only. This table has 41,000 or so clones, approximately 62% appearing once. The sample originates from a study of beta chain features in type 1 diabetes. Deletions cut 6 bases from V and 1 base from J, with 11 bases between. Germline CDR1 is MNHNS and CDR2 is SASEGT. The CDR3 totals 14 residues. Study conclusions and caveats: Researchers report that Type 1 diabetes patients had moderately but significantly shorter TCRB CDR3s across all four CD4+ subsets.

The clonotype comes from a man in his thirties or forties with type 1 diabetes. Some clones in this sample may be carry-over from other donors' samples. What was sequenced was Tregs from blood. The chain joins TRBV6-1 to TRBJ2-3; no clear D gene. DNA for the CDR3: TGTGCCAGCAGCTTCCTGGGCCGCACAGATACGCAGTATTTT. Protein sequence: CASSFLGRTDTQYF.